The rows below give T cell receptor beta chains drawn from one sample of a study of shared clonotypes between healthy human individuals. Sequenced by immunoSEQ multiplex PCR; TCRdb stores in-frame clones only, minus some. There are about 980,000 clones in the sample; less than 85% occur only once, and about 1.5% lies in the top ten. The specimen was memory CD4+ T cells sorted from blood. These receptor sequences come from a man in his late teens or twenties in good health. CDR3s include the opening cysteine and the closing phenylalanine or tryptophan. D genes are given only for firm matches.

V gene	D gene	J gene	CDR3 protein
TRBV18	-	TRBJ1-1	CASSPPKAMNTEAFF
TRBV5-1	-	TRBJ2-7	CASSPTEAYEQYF
TRBV5-1	-	TRBJ2-7	CASSLEGGPYEQYF
TRBV7-2	TRBD2	TRBJ2-7	CASSLAKGLASHEQYF
TRBV6-6	TRBD2	TRBJ2-1	CASRVAGAVNEQFF
TRBV11-2	-	TRBJ1-5	CASSRGVTGQPQHF
TRBV27	TRBD1	TRBJ2-7	CASSFTGAGYEQYF
TRBV30	-	TRBJ2-1	CAWSVIGGRNEQFF
TRBV11-2	-	TRBJ2-7	CASRPAYGTMGYEQYF
TRBV7-9	-	TRBJ2-5	CASSSPVFGHQETQYF
TRBV30	-	TRBJ1-2	CAWAAGPNYGYTF
TRBV6-6	-	TRBJ1-1	CASVYSLNTEAFF
TRBV7-9	-	TRBJ2-3	CASSHEGLTDTQYF
TRBV5-1	TRBD2	TRBJ2-6	CASTGEGSGANVLTF
TRBV7-9	-	TRBJ2-1	CASSLGAKGNEQFF
TRBV28	-	TRBJ1-5	CASGGGNQPQHF
TRBV5-1	TRBD1	TRBJ1-1	CASSATGGTEAFF
TRBV7-8	TRBD2	TRBJ2-5	CASSLRPSGWGETQYF
TRBV6-5	-	TRBJ1-5	CASSYSDASNQPQHF
TRBV10-3	-	TRBJ1-5	CAISEGMGNQPQHF
TRBV5-8	TRBD1	TRBJ1-5	CASSWWDRGQGQPQHF
TRBV14	-	TRBJ2-2	CASSLGGALRNTGELFF
TRBV29-1	TRBD1	TRBJ1-2	CSASGYLDRGNYGYTF
TRBV5-1	TRBD2	TRBJ2-5	CASSLGTSRETQYF
TRBV11-3	-	TRBJ1-6	CASSAPAGLNSPLHF
TRBV4-1	-	TRBJ2-1	CASSRYNEQFF
TRBV6-6	-	TRBJ1-3	CASTSPSGNTIYF
TRBV5-6	TRBD2	TRBJ2-7	CASSDTSGSYEQYF
TRBV4-1	TRBD1	TRBJ1-2	CASSQADRASSYTF
TRBV18	-	TRBJ1-1	CASSPRGQRNTEAFF
TRBV6-5	-	TRBJ2-3	CASTGAGNTDTQYF
TRBV5-6	-	TRBJ2-4	CASSRLRDSAKNIQYF
TRBV28	-	TRBJ1-2	CASSLLRQEYGYTF
TRBV11-3	-	TRBJ2-7	CASSFGGSYEQYF
TRBV5-8	-	TRBJ1-1	CASSSRSLEAFF
TRBV2	-	TRBJ2-5	CASSYRAQETQYF
TRBV19	-	TRBJ2-7	CARPVRGEQYF
TRBV4-1	-	TRBJ2-5	CASSDQVGPKGTQYF
TRBV19	-	TRBJ1-2	CASSVDGLYGYTF
TRBV6-1	-	TRBJ1-2	CASSRTGYGYTF
TRBV6-5	-	TRBJ1-5	CASSLQEVQPQHF
TRBV5-4	TRBD2	TRBJ2-2	CASKRLAGAYTGELFF
TRBV6-5	-	TRBJ2-7	CASTISGHGTYEQYF
TRBV6-1	-	TRBJ2-6	CASSVWGKHGAGANVLTF
TRBV6-1	-	TRBJ1-2	CASRSDAYGYTF
TRBV4-3	-	TRBJ2-1	CASSQDALAYNEQFF
TRBV4-1	-	TRBJ2-1	CASSQDRGEQFF
TRBV7-2	-	TRBJ1-6	CASRKTGTKNSPLHF
TRBV6-5	-	TRBJ2-2	CASSRFVRSTGELFF
TRBV5-1	-	TRBJ1-3	CASSLEGVGDNTIYF
TRBV6-1	-	TRBJ1-2	CASSGSYGYTF
TRBV19	TRBD2	TRBJ2-2	CASTSVLGGMANTGELFF
TRBV9	-	TRBJ2-1	CASSVGDSYNEQFF
TRBV2	-	TRBJ2-3	CASSDPTGTRQYF
TRBV7-7	-	TRBJ2-3	CASSDGRAGATDTQYF